The 26 T cell receptor beta chains listed next were all sequenced from one sample in a study of cytomegalovirus exposure and HLA in healthy donors. Sequencing was performed with immunoSEQ multiplex PCR; in TCRdb, only in-frame clones are kept and a portion is missing. Among tens of thousands of clones, approximately 84% were seen once, and the ten largest hold about 12%. The sample comprised PBMCs. The source of these receptors is a woman aged 18-29 years in good health and CMV-seropositive.

V is TRBV5-1 and J is TRBJ2-7; 10 bases agree with TRBD1. Germline CDR1 and CDR2: SGHRS and YFSETQ. The CDR3 runs to 15 residues. V trimming: 4 bases; J trimming: 7 bases; junction bases outside the gene matches: 11. The CDR3 DNA reads TGCGCCAGCAGCATAGCCGGGACAGGGGTGAGGGAGCAGTACTTC. Protein sequence: CASSIAGTGVREQYF.

This chain joins TRBV7-8 and TRBJ1-1, with D unresolved. Trimming stripped 2 bases from V and 3 bases from J, with 7 bases between. This CDR3 region has 13 residues. Germline assignment: CDR1 SGHVS and CDR2 FQNEAQ. CDR3 sequence: CASSLMQDTEAFF. Here the CDR3 DNA reads TGTGCCAGCAGCTTAATGCAGGACACTGAAGCTTTCTTT.

The rearrangement joins TRBV5-1 to TRBJ2-5, with 10 bases identical to TRBD2. The CDR3 sequence is 17 residues long. V dropped 4 bases and J dropped 5; count of bases not matched to a gene: 14. Germline V gives CDR1 SGHRS, CDR2 YFSETQ. CDR3: CASSLGDLAGERETQYF. The CDR3 coding sequence is TGCGCCAGCAGCCTAGGGGACCTAGCGGGGGAGAGGGAGACCCAGTACTTC.

The rearrangement joins TRBV7-3 to TRBJ1-6; D remains unclear. The CDR3 runs to 13 residues. The V end lost 0 bases, the J end lost 7 bases, and 4 bases lay between the germline ends. Germline CDR1 and CDR2: SGHTA and FQGTGA. The CDR3 protein is CASSLTGNSPLHF. The CDR3 region has the DNA TGTGCCAGCAGCTTAACGGGCAATTCACCCCTCCACTTT.

The chain couples TRBV5-1 to TRBJ2-5; no clear D gene. The CDR3 contains 11 residues. Germline V gene lookup returns CDR1 SGHRS and CDR2 YFSETQ. Trimming left V 4 bases short and J 2 bases short, with 3 bases between. CDR3: CASSQQETQYF. The CDR3 DNA sequence: TGCGCCAGCAGCCAACAAGAGACCCAGTACTTC.

CDR3 DNA: TGTGCCAGCAGTGATTCGGGGGGGCCTCTAACCAGGTCGGGCTATGGCTACACCTTC. Translating it yields CASSDSGGPLTRSGYGYTF. The chain is built from TRBV6-1 and TRBJ1-2; D is possibly TRBD1 (6 bases). The V end lost 3 bases, the J end lost 4 bases, and 27 bases lay between the germline ends. Germline lookup yields CDR1 MNHNS and CDR2 SASEGT. This CDR3 contains 19 residues.

Here the CDR3 DNA reads TGTGCCAGCAGCCGCCCGAGCGGGGGGCCCTACGAGCAGTACTTC. The encoded protein is CASSRPSGGPYEQYF. The chain carries TRBV7-6 and TRBJ2-7; 9 positions agree with TRBD2. Per the germline V gene, CDR1 is SGHVS and CDR2 is FNYEAQ. V trimming: 5 bases; J trimming: 2 bases; junction bases outside the gene matches: 7. CDR3 length: 15 amino acids.

This rearrangement joins TRBV28 to TRBJ2-7; D perhaps matches TRBD1 (6 bases). Germline CDR1 reads MDHEN; CDR2 reads SYDVKM. This CDR3 has 14 residues. The ends were cut back, 6 bases at V and 6 bases at J, with 18 bases in the middle. Here the CDR3 DNA reads TGTGCCAGCAGCCAAACAGGGAGATCCCCCGAGCAGTACTTC. Encoded protein: CASSQTGRSPEQYF.

The chain recombines TRBV28 with TRBJ2-5; 10 positions match TRBD1. This CDR3 is built from 16 residues. The V and J ends lost 1 base and 4 bases, in that order; junction bases with no gene match: 6. The V gene's germline CDR1 is MDHEN and CDR2 SYDVKM. The CDR3 sequence: CASSLLGQGSRETQYF. The CDR3 DNA reads as TGTGCCAGCAGTTTATTGGGACAGGGGAGTCGAGAGACCCAGTACTTC.

This clone was detected only once. The rearrangement joins TRBV9 to TRBJ2-3, with a tentative D call TRBD2 (6 bases). From germline, CDR1 is SGDLS and CDR2 YYNGEE. The CDR3 spans 17 residues. The ends were cut back, 4 bases at V and 2 bases at J, with 20 bases in the middle. CDR3: CASSPTPRGWDTDTQYF. In DNA, the CDR3 is TGTGCCAGCAGCCCCACCCCCCGGGGGTGGGACACAGATACGCAGTATTTT.

This rearrangement joins TRBV6-1 to TRBJ1-1, with D possibly matching TRBD1 (5 bases). Trimming cost V 2 bases and J 4 bases, with 8 bases left between them. CDR1 is MNHNS, CDR2 SASEGT, per germline. This CDR3 is 13 amino acids long. CDR3 coding DNA: TGTGCCAGCAGTGAAAGGGGCACCACTGAAGCTTTCTTT. Translating gives CASSERGTTEAFF.

This rearrangement joins TRBV28 to TRBJ2-7, with 8 nucleotides matching TRBD1. CDR1 and CDR2 (germline): MDHEN, SYDVKM. The ends lost 6 bases at V and 5 bases at J; junction bases unmatched: 12. The CDR3 is made up of 15 amino acids. CDR3 loop: CASSKPGTGGNEQYF. The CDR3 DNA reads TGTGCCAGCAGCAAACCTGGGACAGGTGGGAACGAGCAGTACTTC.

The V gene is TRBV27, the J gene TRBJ1-5; a weak D match, TRBD1 (6 bases). The V end was cut by 6 bases, the J end by 8 bases, with 14 bases between. Germline V gene sequence: CDR1 MNHEY, CDR2 SMNVEV (reference sequence). The CDR3 loop spans 13 amino acids. DNA for the CDR3: TGTGCCAGCAGCCCCAGGGGATTGGAGCCCCAGCATTTT. Protein product: CASSPRGLEPQHF.

The chain combines TRBV13 with TRBJ1-2, with D maybe TRBD1 (5 bases). Per the germline V gene, CDR1 is PRHDT and CDR2 is FYEKMQ (reference sequence). V was shortened by 4 bases and J by 6 bases, with 12 bases between the two germline ends. CDR3 length: 13 amino acids. The DNA of the CDR3 is TGTGCCAGCAGCTCAGAACGGGGGGATGGCTACACCTTC. Amino acid sequence: CASSSERGDGYTF.

The genes are TRBV27 and TRBJ1-6, with D possibly being TRBD1 (5 bases). V shed 3 bases and J shed 4 bases, with 16 bases lying between them. The CDR3 spans 17 residues. The germline CDR1 and CDR2 sequences are MNHEY and SMNVEV (reference sequence). This CDR3 is CASSLGQGPPYNSPLHF. The DNA for the CDR3 is TGTGCCAGCAGTTTGGGGCAGGGCCCCCCTTATAATTCACCCCTCCACTTT.

This sequence joins TRBV5-6 and TRBJ1-2, with 9 bases lining up with TRBD1. Germline CDR1 reads SGHDT; CDR2 reads YYEEEE. After removal of 4 bases from V and 4 bases from J, the junction contained 5 bases not matched to a gene. This CDR3 contains 14 residues. The CDR3 here is CASSRGQGTYGYTF. The CDR3 coding sequence is TGTGCCAGCAGCAGGGGACAGGGCACCTATGGCTACACCTTC.

This rearrangement joins TRBV10-3 to TRBJ1-1; D is uncertain. The V end was cut by 3 bases, the J end by 1 base, with 6 bases between. The CDR3 covers 13 residues. Germline loops: CDR1 ENHRY, CDR2 SYGVKD. The CDR3 DNA reads TGTGCCATCAGTGAACGGGAGAACACTGAAGCTTTCTTT. Its protein is CAISERENTEAFF.

The chain combines TRBV6-4 with TRBJ2-3, with TRBD2 identical over 9 bases. Germline CDR1 MRHNA, CDR2 SNTAGT. The CDR3 has 15 amino acids. Trimming removed 8 bases from V and 4 bases from J; junction bases left unmatched: 10. The CDR3 nucleotides are TGTGCCAGCTCGCCGGGCGGGGGGGCCGCAGATACGCAGTATTTT. Amino acid sequence: CASSPGGGAADTQYF.

This clone has just one count. V and J are TRBV5-4 and TRBJ2-2; 7 bases agree with TRBD1. V lost 5 bases, J lost 8 bases, and 15 bases stayed unmatched. In germline, CDR1 is SGHNT, CDR2 YYREEE (reference sequence). CDR3 length: 16 amino acids. The CDR3 DNA reads as TGTGCCAGCAGGGCCGGGACAGACTCCCTAGGAGGGGAGCTGTTTTTT. It encodes CASRAGTDSLGGELFF.

The chain is built from TRBV19 and TRBJ1-5; TRBD1 matches at 7 bases. This CDR3 has 17 amino acids. CDR1 LNHDA and CDR2 SQIVND come from the germline V gene (reference sequence). V shed 7 bases, J shed 0 bases, and the junction held 12 bases outside the gene matches. The CDR3 reads CASTPGTEIPSNQPQHF. Written as DNA, the CDR3 is TGTGCCAGTACCCCTGGGACAGAGATCCCTAGCAATCAGCCCCAGCATTTT. Full variable domain (outside the CDR3, taken from reference TRBV19 and TRBJ1-5): DGGITQSPKYLFRKEGQNVTLSCEQNLNHDAMYWYRQDPGQGLRLIYYSQIVNDFQKGDIAEGYSVSREKKESFPLTVTSAQKNPTAFYLCASTPGTEIPSNQPQHFGDGTRLSIL.

V gene TRBV6-5 combines with J gene TRBJ2-3; perhaps TRBD2 as D (5 bases). V was cut by 0 bases and J by 2 bases, with 12 bases left in between. CDR3 length: 16 amino acids. Germline V CDR1 and CDR2: MNHEY, SVGAGI. CDR3 DNA sequence: TGTGCCAGCAGTTACTCATCAGGACTCCTCACAGATACGCAGTATTTT. This sequence encodes CASSYSSGLLTDTQYF.

The rearrangement links TRBV30 to TRBJ2-1; 7 nucleotides line up with TRBD1. From germline, CDR1 is GTSNPN and CDR2 SVGIG (reference sequence). J gave up 4 bases and V 2 bases, and 5 bases lay outside the gene matches. This CDR3 spans 14 amino acids. The CDR3 nucleotides are TGTGCCTGGAGTCCCGGGACAGTTTACAATGAGCAGTTCTTC. The encoded protein is CAWSPGTVYNEQFF.

The rearrangement uses TRBV4-2 and TRBJ1-2, with TRBD1 matching 7 bases. V lost 0 bases, J lost 4 bases, and 5 bases stayed unmatched. Germline-derived CDR1 and CDR2 are LGHNA and YNFKEQ. The CDR3 is 15 amino acids. In nucleotides, the CDR3 is TGTGCCAGCAGCCAAGAGTCAGGGGGGTCCTATGGCTACACCTTC. Translating it yields CASSQESGGSYGYTF.

The chain employs TRBV19 and TRBJ2-7, with D unclear. V was cut by 3 bases and J by 0 bases, with 6 bases left in between. The germline CDR1 and CDR2 sequences are LNHDA and SQIVND (reference sequence). The CDR3 has 13 residues. This CDR3 is CASSISSSYEQYF. As DNA, the CDR3 is TGTGCCAGTAGTATTTCCAGCTCCTACGAGCAGTACTTC.

The V and J genes are TRBV9 and TRBJ2-3; 8 nucleotides agree with TRBD2. V lost 0 bases and J lost 4; bases outside the gene matches: 4. This CDR3 is built from 15 residues. Germline V gene lookup returns CDR1 SGDLS and CDR2 YYNGEE. The DNA for the CDR3 is TGTGCCAGCAGCGTAGATCGGGGGGGGGCAGATACGCAGTATTTT. Translation gives CASSVDRGGADTQYF.

This clone showed up just a few times. The chain is built from TRBV19 and TRBJ2-1; D might be TRBD1 (6 bases). The CDR3 has 12 residues. Per germline, CDR1 LNHDA and CDR2 SQIVND (reference sequence). V was clipped by 5 bases and J by 10 bases, with 12 bases between them. In DNA form, the CDR3 reads TGTGCCAGTAGTCCCCTTAGGGGGGAGCAGTTCTTC. Translating gives CASSPLRGEQFF.